These T cell receptor beta chains were read from a single sample in a study of T cells after somatic rescue of genetic block. Data came from immunoSEQ multiplex PCR; TCRdb stores just in-frame clones and leaves some out. The sample consists of 9,000 to 15,000 clones, 70% to 75% of them appearing once. Sequenced input: peripheral blood mononuclear cells (PBMCs). The receptor set was obtained from a boy between 10 and 17 years old. The CDR3 runs from the conserved cysteine through the conserved F or W. The order of the fields is D gene, clone size, J gene, V gene, CDR3 protein, CDR3 DNA. D genes are given only for firm matches. A row's size may be missing; if present it is once, few, many or a size class.

D: TRBD2; size: NA; J: TRBJ2-1; V: TRBV19; CDR3: CASSIVGTSGGASYNEQFF; DNA: TGTGCCAGTAGTATAGTTGGGACTAGCGGGGGGGCGTCCTACAATGAGCAGTTCTTC
D: NA; size: NA; J: TRBJ1-2; V: TRBV19; CDR3: CASAIRQAANYGYTF; DNA: TGTGCCAGTGCCATTAGACAGGCTGCTAACTATGGCTACACCTTC
D: TRBD2; size: NA; J: TRBJ2-1; V: TRBV11-3; CDR3: CASSFSGLAGYNEQFF; DNA: TGTGCCAGCAGCTTCTCGGGACTAGCGGGTTACAATGAGCAGTTCTTC
D: TRBD2; size: few; J: TRBJ2-7; V: TRBV5-1; CDR3: CASSGGLAGGYEQYF; DNA: TGCGCCAGCAGCGGCGGACTAGCGGGAGGGTACGAGCAGTACTTC
D: NA; size: medium-sized; J: TRBJ2-7; V: TRBV5-1; CDR3: CASSLPGVPFDEQYF; DNA: TGCGCCAGCAGCCTCCCAGGGGTGCCCTTCGACGAGCAGTACTTC
D: NA; size: NA; J: TRBJ2-6; V: TRBV19; CDR3: CASSIPRVKAGANVLTF; DNA: TGTGCCAGTAGTATCCCCAGGGTTAAGGCTGGGGCCAACGTCCTGACTTTC
D: NA; size: few; J: TRBJ2-7; V: TRBV7-9; CDR3: CASSLVDPTGKESYEQYF; DNA: TGTGCCAGCAGCTTAGTAGATCCAACAGGGAAGGAGTCCTACGAGCAGTACTTC
D: NA; size: NA; J: TRBJ1-3; V: TRBV2; CDR3: CASSGYSSGNTIYF; DNA: TGTGCCAGCAGTGGCTACAGCTCTGGAAACACCATATATTTT
D: TRBD1; size: NA; J: TRBJ2-3; V: TRBV2; CDR3: CASSGGQAATDTQYF; DNA: TGTGCCAGCAGTGGGGGACAGGCCGCCACAGATACGCAGTATTTT
D: TRBD2; size: NA; J: TRBJ2-3; V: TRBV11-2; CDR3: CANSFGSGRGDTQYF; DNA: TGTGCCAACAGCTTCGGTAGCGGGAGAGGCGATACGCAGTATTTT
D: TRBD2; size: few; J: TRBJ2-1; V: TRBV19; CDR3: CASAASGSYNEQFF; DNA: TGTGCCAGCGCGGCTAGCGGGTCCTACAATGAGCAGTTCTTC
D: NA; size: once; J: TRBJ2-7; V: TRBV25-1; CDR3: CASSASNSYEQYF; DNA: TGTGCCAGCAGTGCCTCCAACTCCTACGAGCAGTACTTC
D: TRBD2; size: NA; J: TRBJ2-5; V: TRBV5-8; CDR3: CASSLGLAGVQETQYF; DNA: TGTGCCAGCAGTTTAGGACTAGCGGGAGTACAAGAGACCCAGTACTTC
D: TRBD2; size: once; J: TRBJ2-7; V: TRBV25-1; CDR3: CASSDPTSGRPYEQYF; DNA: TGTGCCAGCAGTGACCCCACTAGCGGGAGGCCCTACGAGCAGTACTTC
D: NA; size: few; J: TRBJ1-6; V: TRBV5-1; CDR3: CASSFTTSLAYNSPLHF; DNA: TGCGCCAGCAGCTTCACCACATCTTTGGCCTATAATTCACCCCTCCACTTT
D: NA; size: medium-sized; J: TRBJ1-4; V: TRBV4-2; CDR3: CASSQEAGKDNEKLFF; DNA: TGTGCCAGCAGCCAAGAGGCCGGGAAGGATAATGAAAAACTGTTTTTT
D: TRBD1; size: once; J: TRBJ1-3; V: TRBV11-2; CDR3: CASSWVPGQGASGNTIYF; DNA: TGTGCCAGCAGTTGGGTACCGGGACAGGGGGCCTCTGGAAACACCATATATTTT
D: NA; size: NA; J: TRBJ1-1; V: TRBV5-1; CDR3: CASSLFGRTEAFF; DNA: TGCGCCAGCAGCTTGTTTGGGAGGACTGAAGCTTTCTTT
D: TRBD1; size: NA; J: TRBJ1-2; V: TRBV30; CDR3: CAWSIHRGGGYTF; DNA: TGTGCCTGGAGCATCCACAGGGGCGGGGGCTACACCTTC
D: TRBD2; size: NA; J: TRBJ2-3; V: TRBV5-1; CDR3: CASSQGLDPDTQYF; DNA: TGCGCCAGCAGCCAGGGACTAGACCCAGATACGCAGTATTTT
D: NA; size: few; J: TRBJ1-6; V: TRBV18; CDR3: CASSARDGGPYNSPLHF; DNA: TGTGCCAGCTCAGCCCGGGACGGAGGTCCCTATAATTCACCCCTCCACTTT
D: TRBD1; size: NA; J: TRBJ1-1; V: TRBV27; CDR3: CASSLLTGRTEAFF; DNA: TGTGCCAGCAGTTTATTGACAGGGCGAACTGAAGCTTTCTTT
D: TRBD2; size: medium-sized; J: TRBJ2-1; V: TRBV14; CDR3: CASSQDWSGDYNEQFF; DNA: TGTGCCAGCAGCCAAGATTGGAGCGGGGATTACAATGAGCAGTTCTTC
D: TRBD1; size: NA; J: TRBJ1-2; V: TRBV4-1; CDR3: CASSQDRGHHGYTF; DNA: TGCGCCAGCAGCCAGGACAGGGGGCATCATGGCTACACCTTC
D: NA; size: NA; J: TRBJ2-4; V: TRBV6-5; CDR3: CASSPDAWGIQYF; DNA: TGTGCCAGCAGCCCGGACGCGTGGGGGATTCAGTACTTC
D: NA; size: NA; J: TRBJ2-5; V: TRBV5-1; CDR3: CASSLRGGQFQETQYF; DNA: TGCGCCAGCAGCTTGCGAGGAGGACAGTTCCAAGAGACCCAGTACTTC
D: NA; size: NA; J: TRBJ1-5; V: TRBV15; CDR3: CATSRDRGGSNQPQHF; DNA: TGTGCCACCAGCAGAGATCGGGGAGGGAGCAATCAGCCCCAGCATTTT
D: NA; size: NA; J: TRBJ2-7; V: TRBV5-1; CDR3: CASSLSKGDPYEQYF; DNA: TGCGCCAGCAGCTTATCAAAGGGGGACCCCTACGAGCAGTACTTC
D: NA; size: once; J: TRBJ2-7; V: TRBV18; CDR3: CASSGGPSYEQYF; DNA: TGTGCCAGCTCAGGCGGCCCCTCCTACGAGCAGTACTTC
D: NA; size: NA; J: TRBJ2-7; V: TRBV10-1; CDR3: CASRENRVGEQYF; DNA: TGCGCCAGCAGAGAGAACAGGGTGGGCGAGCAGTACTTC
D: TRBD1; size: medium-sized; J: TRBJ1-4; V: TRBV10-2; CDR3: CASSDRGPSEKLFF; DNA: TGCGCCAGCAGTGACAGGGGGCCTAGCGAAAAACTGTTTTTT
D: NA; size: NA; J: TRBJ1-5; V: TRBV21-1; CDR3: CASSKKEWGQGDLYSNQPQHF; DNA: TGTGCCAGCAGCAAAAAGGAATGGGGACAGGGGGATCTCTATAGCAATCAGCCCCAGCATTTT
D: NA; size: NA; J: TRBJ1-2; V: TRBV5-1; CDR3: CASSWREAEGPYGYTF; DNA: TGCGCCAGCAGCTGGAGGGAGGCCGAAGGCCCCTATGGCTACACCTTC
D: NA; size: NA; J: TRBJ2-3; V: TRBV11-2; CDR3: CASSFGGADTQYF; DNA: TGTGCCAGCAGCTTCGGCGGGGCGGATACGCAGTATTTT
D: TRBD2; size: NA; J: TRBJ2-7; V: TRBV5-1; CDR3: CASVAGGRNEQYF; DNA: TGCGCCAGCGTAGCGGGAGGGAGGAACGAGCAGTACTTC
D: TRBD1; size: NA; J: TRBJ1-1; V: TRBV7-9; CDR3: CASSPGQGVNTEAFF; DNA: TGTGCCAGCAGCCCCGGACAGGGGGTGAACACTGAAGCTTTCTTT
D: TRBD1; size: NA; J: TRBJ1-3; V: TRBV5-1; CDR3: CASSRSTGTERNTIYF; DNA: TGCGCCAGCAGCCGGTCTACCGGGACAGAAAGAAACACCATATATTTT
D: NA; size: NA; J: TRBJ2-5; V: TRBV7-6; CDR3: CASSSDTRIETQYF; DNA: TGTGCCAGCAGCTCGGACACCCGAATAGAGACCCAGTACTTC
D: NA; size: NA; J: TRBJ1-1; V: TRBV19; CDR3: CASSRGRTSNTEAFF; DNA: TGTGCCAGCTCCAGGGGCAGGACCTCGAACACTGAAGCTTTCTTT
D: NA; size: NA; J: TRBJ1-5; V: TRBV5-6; CDR3: CASSRYRVSSNQPQHF; DNA: TGTGCCAGCAGCAGATACAGGGTAAGCAGCAATCAGCCCCAGCATTTT
D: NA; size: medium-sized; J: TRBJ2-3; V: TRBV29-1; CDR3: CSVGEGGHFADTQYF; DNA: TGCAGCGTTGGGGAAGGGGGACACTTTGCAGATACGCAGTATTTT
D: NA; size: NA; J: TRBJ1-4; V: TRBV6-6; CDR3: CASSKGGMYNEKLFF; DNA: TGTGCCAGCAGTAAGGGCGGAATGTATAATGAAAAACTGTTTTTT
D: TRBD2; size: NA; J: TRBJ2-3; V: TRBV6-5; CDR3: CASRLAGRNTDTQYF; DNA: TGTGCCAGCAGACTAGCGGGACGGAACACAGATACGCAGTATTTT
D: TRBD1; size: few; J: TRBJ2-5; V: TRBV30; CDR3: CAWRTLDRGLGTQYF; DNA: TGTGCCTGGAGGACATTGGACAGGGGATTAGGGACCCAGTACTTC
D: TRBD1; size: NA; J: TRBJ2-7; V: TRBV5-4; CDR3: CASSSDRGPTYEQYF; DNA: TGTGCCAGCAGCTCGGACAGGGGACCCACCTACGAGCAGTACTTC
D: NA; size: NA; J: TRBJ2-5; V: TRBV5-4; CDR3: CASSLSRERETQYF; DNA: TGTGCCAGCAGCTTGAGCAGGGAGCGGGAGACCCAGTACTTC
D: TRBD1; size: NA; J: TRBJ2-2; V: TRBV7-9; CDR3: CASSPRGTVTGELFF; DNA: TGTGCCAGCAGCCCTCGAGGGACAGTCACCGGGGAGCTGTTTTTT
D: NA; size: NA; J: TRBJ1-2; V: TRBV9; CDR3: CASSVAPGTPYGYTF; DNA: TGTGCCAGCAGCGTAGCCCCCGGGACACCGTATGGCTACACCTTC
D: NA; size: NA; J: TRBJ1-5; V: TRBV6-1; CDR3: CASSERGTSNQPQHF; DNA: TGTGCCAGCAGTGAACGGGGGACTAGCAATCAGCCCCAGCATTTT
D: NA; size: NA; J: TRBJ2-1; V: TRBV6-5; CDR3: CASSYVGTFSYNEQFF; DNA: TGTGCCAGCAGTTACGTGGGCACCTTCTCCTACAATGAGCAGTTCTTC